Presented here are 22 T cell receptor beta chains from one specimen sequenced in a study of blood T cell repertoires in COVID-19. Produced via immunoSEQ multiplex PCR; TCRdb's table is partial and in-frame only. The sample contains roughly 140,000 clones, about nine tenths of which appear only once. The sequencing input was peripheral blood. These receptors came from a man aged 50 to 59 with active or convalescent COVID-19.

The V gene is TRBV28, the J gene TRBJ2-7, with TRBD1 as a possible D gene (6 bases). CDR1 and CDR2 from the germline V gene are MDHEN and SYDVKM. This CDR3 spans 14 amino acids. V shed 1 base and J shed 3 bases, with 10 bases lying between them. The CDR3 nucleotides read TGTGCCAGCAGTTTATATACAGGGAGCTACGAGCAGTACTTC. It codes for CASSLYTGSYEQYF.

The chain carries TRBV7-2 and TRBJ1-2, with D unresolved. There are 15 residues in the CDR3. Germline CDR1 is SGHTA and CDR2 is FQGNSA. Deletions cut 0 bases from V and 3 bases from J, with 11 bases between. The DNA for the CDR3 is TGTGCCAGCAGCTTAGCCAGGCTGCAAGACTATGGCTACACCTTC. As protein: CASSLARLQDYGYTF. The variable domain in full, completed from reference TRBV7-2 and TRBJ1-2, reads GAGVSQSPSNKVTEKGKDVELRCDPISGHTALYWYRQSLGQGLEFLIYFQGNSAPDKSGLPSDRFSAERTGGSVSTLTIQRTQQEDSAVYLCASSLARLQDYGYTFGSGTRLTVV.

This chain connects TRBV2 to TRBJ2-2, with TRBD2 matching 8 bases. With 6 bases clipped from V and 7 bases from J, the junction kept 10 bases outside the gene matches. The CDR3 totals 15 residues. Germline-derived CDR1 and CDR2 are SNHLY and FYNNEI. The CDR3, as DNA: TGTGCCAGCAGGGCCCTTAGCGGGAAAAGCGGGGAGCTGTTTTTT. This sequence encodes CASRALSGKSGELFF.

The CDR3 nucleotides read TGTGCCAGCAGTCGTTCCCGGGACAGCTCCTACGAGCAGTACTTC. This encodes CASSRSRDSSYEQYF. The chain couples TRBV7-9 to TRBJ2-7, with 7 bases that match TRBD1. This CDR3 spans 15 amino acids. Per germline, CDR1 SEHNR and CDR2 FQNEAQ (reference sequence). V shed 6 bases and J 0 bases; nucleotides not matched to a gene: 8.

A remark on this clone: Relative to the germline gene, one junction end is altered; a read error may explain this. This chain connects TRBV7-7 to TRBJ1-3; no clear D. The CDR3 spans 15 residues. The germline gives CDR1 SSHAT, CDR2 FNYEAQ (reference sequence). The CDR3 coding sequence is TGTGCTAGCAGCTTAGGCGAGGGCCCCAGAAACACCATATATTTT. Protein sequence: CASSLGEGPRNTIYF.

CDR3 sequence (DNA): TGTGCCAGCAGTTCGCGGGACTCTATACATACGCAGTATTTT. Translating it yields CASSSRDSIHTQYF. This chain links TRBV6-5 with TRBJ2-3, with a tentative D call TRBD2 (6 bases). Germline V gives CDR1 MNHEY, CDR2 SVGAGI. The CDR3 consists of 14 residues. V was clipped by 4 bases and J by 7 bases, with 15 bases between them.

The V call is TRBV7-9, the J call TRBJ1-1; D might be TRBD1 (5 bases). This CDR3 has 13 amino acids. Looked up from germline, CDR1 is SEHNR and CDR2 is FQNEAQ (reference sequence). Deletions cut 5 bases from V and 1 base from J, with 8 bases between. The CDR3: CASSQTENTEAFF. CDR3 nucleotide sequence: TGTGCCAGCAGCCAGACAGAGAACACTGAAGCTTTCTTT.

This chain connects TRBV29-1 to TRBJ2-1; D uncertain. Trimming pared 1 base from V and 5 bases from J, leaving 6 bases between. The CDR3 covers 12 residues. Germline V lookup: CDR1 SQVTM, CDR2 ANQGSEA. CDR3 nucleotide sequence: TGCAGCGTTGAAGCCCTCGACAATGAGCAGTTCTTC. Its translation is CSVEALDNEQFF.

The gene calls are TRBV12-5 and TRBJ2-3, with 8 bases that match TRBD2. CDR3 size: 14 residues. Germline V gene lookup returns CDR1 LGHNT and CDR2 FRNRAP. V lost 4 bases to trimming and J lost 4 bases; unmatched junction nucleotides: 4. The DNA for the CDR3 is TGTGCTAGTGGTTACTGGACTAGCTCAGATACGCAGTATTTT. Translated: CASGYWTSSDTQYF.

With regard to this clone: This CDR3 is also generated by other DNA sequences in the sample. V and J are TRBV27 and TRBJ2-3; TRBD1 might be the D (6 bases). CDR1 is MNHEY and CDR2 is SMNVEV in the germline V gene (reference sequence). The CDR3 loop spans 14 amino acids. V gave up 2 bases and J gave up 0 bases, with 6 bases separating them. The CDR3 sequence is CASSLQGSTDTQYF. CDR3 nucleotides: TGTGCCAGCAGTTTACAGGGGAGCACAGATACGCAGTATTTT.

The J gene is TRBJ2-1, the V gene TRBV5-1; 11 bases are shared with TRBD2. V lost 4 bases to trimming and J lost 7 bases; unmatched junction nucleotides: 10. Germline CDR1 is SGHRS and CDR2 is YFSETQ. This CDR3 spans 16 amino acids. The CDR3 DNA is TGCGCCAGCAGCGGGAATAGCGGGAGGGCCGGGAATGAGCAGTTCTTC. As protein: CASSGNSGRAGNEQFF.

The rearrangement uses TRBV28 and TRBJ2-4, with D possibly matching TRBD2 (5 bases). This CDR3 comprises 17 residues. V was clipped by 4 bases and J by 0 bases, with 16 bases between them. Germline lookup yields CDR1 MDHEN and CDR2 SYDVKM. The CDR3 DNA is TGTGCCAGCAGTTCCCGGAGAGGACTGATAGCCAAAAACATTCAGTACTTC. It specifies CASSSRRGLIAKNIQYF.

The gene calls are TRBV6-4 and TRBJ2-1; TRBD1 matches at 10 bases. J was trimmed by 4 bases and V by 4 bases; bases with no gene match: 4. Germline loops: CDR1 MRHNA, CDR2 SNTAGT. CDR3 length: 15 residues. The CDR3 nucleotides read TGTGCCAGCAGTGCGGGACAGGGGTCGTACAATGAGCAGTTCTTC. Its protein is CASSAGQGSYNEQFF.

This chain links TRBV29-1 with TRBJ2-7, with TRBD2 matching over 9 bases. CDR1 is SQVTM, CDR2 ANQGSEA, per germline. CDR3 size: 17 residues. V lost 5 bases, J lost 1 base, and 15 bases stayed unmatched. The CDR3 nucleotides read TGCAGCGTTTCCGGGCTAGCGGGACGAGTCGGATCCTACGAGCAGTACTTC. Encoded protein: CSVSGLAGRVGSYEQYF.

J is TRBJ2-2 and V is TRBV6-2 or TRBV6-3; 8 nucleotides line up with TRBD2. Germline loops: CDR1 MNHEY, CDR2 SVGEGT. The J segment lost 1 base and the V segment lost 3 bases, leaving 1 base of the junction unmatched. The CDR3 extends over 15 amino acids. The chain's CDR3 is CASSYAGGNTGELFF. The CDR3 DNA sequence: TGTGCCAGCAGTTATGCGGGAGGGAACACCGGGGAGCTGTTTTTT.

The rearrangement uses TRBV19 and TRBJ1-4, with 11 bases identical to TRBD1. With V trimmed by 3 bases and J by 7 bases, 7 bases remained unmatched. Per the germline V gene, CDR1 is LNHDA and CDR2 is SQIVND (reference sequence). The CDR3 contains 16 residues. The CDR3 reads CASSISGTGGSEKLFF. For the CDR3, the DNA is TGTGCCAGTAGTATTTCCGGGACAGGGGGAAGTGAAAAACTGTTTTTT.

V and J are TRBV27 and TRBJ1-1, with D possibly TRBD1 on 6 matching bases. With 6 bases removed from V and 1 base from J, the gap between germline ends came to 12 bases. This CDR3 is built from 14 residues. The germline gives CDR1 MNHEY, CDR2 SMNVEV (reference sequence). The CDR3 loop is CASRVQGRNTEAFF. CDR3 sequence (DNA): TGTGCCAGCAGGGTACAGGGAAGGAACACTGAAGCTTTCTTT.

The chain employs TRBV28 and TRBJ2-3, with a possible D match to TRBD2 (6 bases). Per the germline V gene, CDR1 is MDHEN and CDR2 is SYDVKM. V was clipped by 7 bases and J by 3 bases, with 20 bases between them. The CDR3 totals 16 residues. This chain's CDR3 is CASKSAATSGTDTQYF. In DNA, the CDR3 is TGTGCCAGCAAATCGGCCGCCACGAGCGGGACAGATACGCAGTATTTT.

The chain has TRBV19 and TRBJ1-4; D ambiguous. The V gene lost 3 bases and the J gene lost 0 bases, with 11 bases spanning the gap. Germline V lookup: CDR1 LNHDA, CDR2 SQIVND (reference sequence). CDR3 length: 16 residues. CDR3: CASSIQRVATNEKLFF. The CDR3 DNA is TGTGCCAGTAGTATTCAACGGGTTGCAACTAATGAAAAACTGTTTTTT. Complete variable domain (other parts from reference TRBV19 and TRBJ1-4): DGGITQSPKYLFRKEGQNVTLSCEQNLNHDAMYWYRQDPGQGLRLIYYSQIVNDFQKGDIAEGYSVSREKKESFPLTVTSAQKNPTAFYLCASSIQRVATNEKLFFGSGTQLSVL.

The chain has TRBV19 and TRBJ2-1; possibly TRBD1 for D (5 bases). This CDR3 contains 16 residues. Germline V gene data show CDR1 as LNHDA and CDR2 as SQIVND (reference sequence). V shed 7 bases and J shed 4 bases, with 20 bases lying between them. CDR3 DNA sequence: TGTGCCAGTACCAGGGCTACTGTCTCTCATTACAATGAGCAGTTCTTC. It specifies CASTRATVSHYNEQFF.

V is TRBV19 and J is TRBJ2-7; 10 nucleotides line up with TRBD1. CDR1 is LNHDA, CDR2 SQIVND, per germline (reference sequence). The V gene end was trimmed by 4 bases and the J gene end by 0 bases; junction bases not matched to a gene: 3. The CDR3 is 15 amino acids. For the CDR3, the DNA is TGTGCCAGTAGTAGGGGACAGGGGAGCTCCTACGAGCAGTACTTC. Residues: CASSRGQGSSYEQYF.

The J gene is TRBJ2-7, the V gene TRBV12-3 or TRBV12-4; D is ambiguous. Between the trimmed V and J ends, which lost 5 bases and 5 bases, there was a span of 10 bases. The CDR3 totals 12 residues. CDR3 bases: TGTGCCAGCAGTACCCCTGGCCACGAGCAGTACTTC. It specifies CASSTPGHEQYF.